The rows below give T cell receptor beta chains drawn from one sample of a study of blood T cells in healthy people across ages. MiXCR, run by TCRdb on the 5' RACE reads, gives a single entry per CDR3 protein. The profile shows 1.8 million or so distinct CDR3 sequences, 39% of them singletons. Sequences were obtained from blood. Receptor source: a human donor in good health. Both conserved end residues are part of each CDR3. D genes are given only for firm matches. Size is omitted from some rows. Given values are once, few, many or a class for expanded clones.

d_call: TRBD1
clone_size: few
j_call: TRBJ2-3
v_call: TRBV29-1
cdr3_nt: TGCAGCGTTAGACAGGGTTCTAGCACAGATACGCGGTATTTT
cdr3_aa: CSVRQGSSTDTRYF

d_call: -
clone_size: few
j_call: TRBJ2-7
v_call: TRBV12-3/TRBV12-4
cdr3_nt: TGTGCCAGCGCTTGGAGGTTGATCTACGAGCAGTACTTC
cdr3_aa: CASAWRLIYEQYF

d_call: -
clone_size: -
j_call: TRBJ2-7
v_call: TRBV12-3/TRBV12-4
cdr3_nt: TGTGCCAGCGTTCCAGGGCGGTACTCGGGCGAGCAGTACTTC
cdr3_aa: CASVPGRYSGEQYF

d_call: TRBD1
clone_size: -
j_call: TRBJ1-2
v_call: TRBV9
cdr3_nt: TGTGTCAGCAGCGTAGGGGCAGGGGGCAACTATGGCTACACCTTC
cdr3_aa: CVSSVGAGGNYGYTF

d_call: TRBD1
clone_size: few
j_call: TRBJ1-6
v_call: TRBV11-2
cdr3_nt: TGTGCCAGCAGCTTAACCGGGACAGGGAGGTCACCCCTCCACTTT
cdr3_aa: CASSLTGTGRSPLHF

d_call: TRBD2
clone_size: few
j_call: TRBJ2-7
v_call: TRBV12-3/TRBV12-4
cdr3_nt: TGTGCCAGCAGTTTAGGGGGACTAGCGGGGGCCGAGCAGTACTTC
cdr3_aa: CASSLGGLAGAEQYF

d_call: TRBD2
clone_size: few
j_call: TRBJ2-1
v_call: TRBV29-1
cdr3_nt: TGCAGCGTTGTCGCTAGCGGGTCCTACAATGAGCAGTTCTTC
cdr3_aa: CSVVASGSYNEQFF

d_call: TRBD2
clone_size: -
j_call: TRBJ2-4
v_call: TRBV6-2/TRBV6-3
cdr3_nt: TGTGCCAGCAGTTATGGAGTAGCGGGGGCCGACATTGGGCAGTACTTC
cdr3_aa: CASSYGVAGADIGQYF

d_call: -
clone_size: -
j_call: TRBJ1-5
v_call: TRBV20-1
cdr3_nt: TGCAGTGCTAGAGGGCAGGGTACCCAGCCCCAGCATTTT
cdr3_aa: CSARGQGTQPQHF

d_call: -
clone_size: -
j_call: TRBJ2-5
v_call: TRBV6-2/TRBV6-3
cdr3_nt: TGTGCCAGCAGTTACTCGACCCCAGTTGAGCAGTACTTC
cdr3_aa: CASSYSTPVEQYF

d_call: TRBD2
clone_size: few
j_call: TRBJ2-5
v_call: TRBV5-1
cdr3_nt: TGCGCCAGCAGCGAAGAAGCGGGGGGGCTGGAGACCCAGTACTTC
cdr3_aa: CASSEEAGGLETQYF